Listed below are T cell receptor beta chains from one sample, sequenced in a study of blood T cell repertoires in COVID-19. Method: immunoSEQ multiplex PCR; TCRdb's copy keeps in-frame clones and lacks some. The data contain 110,000 to 150,000 clones, 60% to 85% of them seen just once; the ten biggest clones take up approximately 8%. The sequenced sample was peripheral blood. The origin of the receptors is a man in his fifties with active or convalescent COVID-19. Both conserved end residues are part of each CDR3. A D gene is named only where the DNA matches it firmly. Expanded clones are given a class, and other clones once, few, many or no size at all.

size	V	J	D	CDR3	DNA
-	TRBV5-6	TRBJ2-1	TRBD2	CASSLAQAGSYNEQFF	TGTGCCAGCAGCTTGGCCCAAGCGGGGTCATACAATGAGCAGTTCTTC
few	TRBV5-4	TRBJ2-2	TRBD2	CASSSSSGRGVTGELFF	TGTGCCAGCAGCTCTTCTAGCGGGAGGGGGGTCACCGGGGAGCTGTTTTTT
-	TRBV5-1	TRBJ2-2	-	CASSLFAGTNTGELFF	TGCGCCAGCAGCTTGTTTGCGGGAACGAACACCGGGGAGCTGTTTTTT
once	TRBV18	TRBJ2-2	TRBD2	CASSPYLGHEAGGNTGELFF	TGTGCCAGCTCACCGTACCTAGGGCACGAAGCGGGAGGAAATACCGGGGAGCTGTTTTTT
-	TRBV6-5	TRBJ2-1	TRBD1	CASSYSRTGGNEQFF	TGTGCCAGCAGTTACTCCCGGACAGGGGGAAATGAGCAGTTCTTC
-	TRBV7-2	TRBJ2-7	TRBD2	CASSSGLAGAAEQYF	TGTGCCAGCAGCTCGGGACTAGCGGGAGCTGCCGAGCAGTACTTC
-	TRBV21-1	TRBJ2-1	-	CASSKALGCSYNEQFF	TGTGCCAGCAGCAAAGCGCTCGGGTGCTCCTACAATGAGCAGTTCTTC
-	TRBV2	TRBJ1-3	TRBD1	CASSYRGSVNTIYF	TGTGCCAGCAGTTACAGGGGCTCGGTAAACACCATATATTTT
once	TRBV27	TRBJ1-2	-	CATKLTGNYGYTF	TGTGCCACCAAGCTAACCGGGAACTATGGCTACACCTTC
-	TRBV9	TRBJ2-1	TRBD2	CASSVDGRPSYNEQFF	TGTGCCAGCAGCGTAGACGGGAGGCCCTCCTACAATGAGCAGTTCTTC
-	TRBV29-1	TRBJ2-3	TRBD2	CSVAPGLVEDTQYF	TGCAGCGTCGCTCCGGGACTAGTTGAAGATACGCAGTATTTT
once	TRBV6-5	TRBJ1-2	-	CASRSQGLNYGYTF	TGTGCCAGCAGGTCACAGGGCCTTAACTATGGCTACACCTTC
-	TRBV27	TRBJ2-1	TRBD2	CASSWGLAGSYNEQFF	TGTGCCAGCAGTTGGGGACTAGCGGGTTCCTACAATGAGCAGTTCTTC
few	TRBV2	TRBJ2-7	-	CASSDIDSFYEQYF	TGTGCCAGCAGTGATATAGACTCCTTTTACGAGCAGTACTTC
-	TRBV28	TRBJ2-2	TRBD1	CASSGPTGIAGELFF	TGTGCCAGCAGTGGACCGACAGGGATTGCCGGGGAGCTGTTTTTT
once	TRBV6-4	TRBJ2-3	TRBD2	CASSARREGISDTQYF	TGTGCCAGCAGTGCTCGCCGGGAGGGAATTTCAGATACGCAGTATTTT
few	TRBV6-2/TRBV6-3	TRBJ2-7	-	CASSTPGGSSYEQYF	TGTGCCAGCAGTACCCCCGGGGGAAGCTCCTACGAGCAGTACTTC
once	TRBV7-2	TRBJ2-5	-	CASSLARIGGQETQYF	TGTGCCAGCAGCTTAGCAAGGATCGGGGGCCAAGAGACCCAGTACTTC
once	TRBV27	TRBJ1-1	-	CASSFKLNTEAFF	TGTGCCAGCAGTTTTAAACTTAACACTGAAGCTTTCTTT
-	TRBV6-5	TRBJ1-2	TRBD1	CASSYRQGGYGYTF	TGTGCCAGCAGTTACCGACAGGGCGGCTATGGCTACACCTTC
-	TRBV19	TRBJ1-1	TRBD1	CASSPRTGGGTEAFF	TGTGCCAGTAGTCCGAGGACAGGGGGAGGGACTGAAGCTTTCTTT
-	TRBV2	TRBJ1-5	TRBD1	CASLTGGRQPQHF	TGTGCCAGTCTGACAGGGGGCAGGCAGCCCCAGCATTTT
-	TRBV5-5	TRBJ1-1	-	CASSSGDRNTEAFF	TGTGCCAGCAGCTCAGGGGATAGGAACACTGAAGCTTTCTTT
-	TRBV7-6	TRBJ2-7	-	CASSSQGGAFHYEQYF	TGTGCCAGCAGCTCGCAGGGGGGAGCTTTTCACTACGAGCAGTACTTC
-	TRBV30	TRBJ2-1	TRBD2	CAWTGTSVYNEQFF	TGTGCCTGGACCGGGACTAGCGTTTACAATGAGCAGTTCTTC
-	TRBV5-1	TRBJ2-4	-	CASSPTGAENIQYF	TGCGCCAGCAGCCCCACGGGAGCGGAAAACATTCAGTACTTC
-	TRBV2	TRBJ2-7	-	CASPQWQGSYEQYF	TGTGCCAGCCCCCAGTGGCAGGGTTCCTACGAGCAGTACTTC
-	TRBV14	TRBJ2-3	-	CASSPLIRTDTQYF	TGTGCCAGCAGCCCCCTTATCCGCACAGATACGCAGTATTTT
-	TRBV5-1	TRBJ2-1	-	CASSLVAGSGEQFF	TGCGCCAGCAGCTTGGTTGCGGGATCGGGTGAGCAGTTCTTC
-	TRBV13	TRBJ1-1	TRBD1	CASSIQGTPYYEAFF	TGTGCCAGCAGCATACAGGGGACTCCGTATTATGAAGCTTTCTTT
-	TRBV5-1	TRBJ2-7	TRBD1	CASSSKQGAGYEQYF	TGCGCCAGCAGCTCAAAACAGGGGGCGGGTTACGAGCAGTACTTC
few	TRBV25-1	TRBJ1-5	-	CASSVGNQPQHF	TGTGCCAGCAGTGTCGGGAATCAGCCCCAGCATTTT
-	TRBV6-4	TRBJ2-1	-	CASSSDKLSYNEQFF	TGTGCCAGCAGTTCTGACAAGCTTTCCTACAATGAGCAGTTCTTC
-	TRBV30	TRBJ1-3	TRBD1	CAWSQGGSGNTIYF	TGTGCCTGGAGCCAAGGGGGCTCCGGAAACACCATATATTTT
-	TRBV24-1	TRBJ2-1	-	CATSEQGVYNEQFF	TGTGCCACCAGTGAACAGGGAGTTTACAATGAGCAGTTCTTC
-	TRBV7-9	TRBJ2-2	TRBD2	CASSFGGGRAGELFF	TGTGCCAGCAGCTTCGGCGGCGGGAGGGCCGGGGAGCTGTTTTTT
-	TRBV7-8	TRBJ2-7	TRBD1	CASSVDRGLDEQYF	TGTGCCAGCAGCGTAGACAGGGGGCTCGACGAGCAGTACTTC
few	TRBV29-1	TRBJ1-1	TRBD1	CSVGTGVAEAFF	TGCAGCGTCGGGACAGGGGTCGCTGAAGCTTTCTTT
few	TRBV7-3	TRBJ1-6	TRBD1	CASSRQGAGNSPLHF	TGTGCCAGCAGCAGACAGGGGGCAGGTAATTCACCCCTCCACTTT
-	TRBV19	TRBJ2-5	TRBD1	CASSIPGQGLETQYF	TGTGCCAGTAGTATTCCGGGACAGGGATTGGAGACCCAGTACTTC
few	TRBV30	TRBJ2-7	-	CAWGQDYYEQYF	TGTGCCTGGGGACAGGACTACTACGAGCAGTACTTC
once	TRBV3-1/TRBV3-2	TRBJ2-6	TRBD1	CASQSGDSSGANVLTF	TGTGCCAGCCAGTCAGGGGACAGCTCTGGGGCCAACGTCCTGACTTTC
-	TRBV10-3	TRBJ1-1	-	CAISGGGLGTEAFF	TGTGCCATCAGTGGCGGGGGGTTAGGCACTGAAGCTTTCTTT
-	TRBV27	TRBJ1-2	-	CASSLSGQAPGRYGYTF	TGTGCCAGCAGTTTATCGGGGCAGGCCCCAGGGCGATATGGCTACACCTTC
-	TRBV7-9	TRBJ2-7	-	CASSLSGYEQYF	TGTGCCAGCAGCCTGTCCGGCTACGAGCAGTACTTC
-	TRBV30	TRBJ2-1	-	CAWMPSSYNEQFF	TGTGCCTGGATGCCTAGCTCCTACAATGAGCAGTTCTTC
once	TRBV28	TRBJ1-5	TRBD1	CASKRIEGGAGNQPQHF	TGTGCCAGCAAAAGGATAGAAGGGGGCGCAGGCAATCAGCCCCAGCATTTT
-	TRBV28	TRBJ2-5	TRBD1	CASSQGAETQYF	TGTGCCAGCAGTCAGGGGGCGGAGACCCAGTACTTC
once	TRBV5-1	TRBJ2-2	TRBD1	CASSFRTGGNTGELFF	TGCGCCAGCAGCTTTCGGACAGGGGGGAACACCGGGGAGCTGTTTTTT
-	TRBV6-6	TRBJ1-1	-	CASSPRGGNTEAFF	TGTGCCAGCAGCCCCCGAGGAGGGAACACTGAAGCTTTCTTT
-	TRBV12-3/TRBV12-4	TRBJ2-7	-	CASRQGGYEQYF	TGTGCCAGCAGACAGGGAGGGTACGAGCAGTACTTC